Listed below are T cell receptor beta chains from one sample, sequenced in a study of shared clonotypes between healthy human individuals. Sequencing was performed with immunoSEQ multiplex PCR; in TCRdb, only in-frame clones are kept and a portion is missing. The sample consists of some 2,400,000 clones, approximately 96% of them appearing once. Material: naive CD4+ T cells sorted from blood. The receptors stem from a man younger than 35 in good health. Each CDR3 is given with its conserved first and last residue. Fields, in order: J gene, D gene, V gene, clone size, CDR3 DNA, CDR3 protein. A D gene is named only where the DNA matches it firmly. Size values are once, few and many counts, or a class for expanded clones, and some rows have none.

j_call: TRBJ1-2
d_call: NA
v_call: TRBV6-5
clone_size: NA
cdr3_nt: TGTGCCAGCAGTTACTCGTCTCCGGGGAGCTATGGCTACACCTTC
cdr3_aa: CASSYSSPGSYGYTF

j_call: TRBJ2-3
d_call: TRBD2
v_call: TRBV5-4
clone_size: NA
cdr3_nt: TGTGCCAGCAGCACGGGACTAGCGGGGGGGCATGGCACAGATACGCAGTATTTT
cdr3_aa: CASSTGLAGGHGTDTQYF

j_call: TRBJ2-3
d_call: NA
v_call: TRBV2
clone_size: few
cdr3_nt: TGTGCCAGCAGTCCTATTGGGGGACCGACAGATACGCAGTATTTT
cdr3_aa: CASSPIGGPTDTQYF

j_call: TRBJ2-7
d_call: NA
v_call: TRBV11-2
clone_size: NA
cdr3_nt: TGTGCCAGCAGCTTAAGTTTACCTAGCGCGACCTACGAGCAGTACTTC
cdr3_aa: CASSLSLPSATYEQYF

j_call: TRBJ1-6
d_call: NA
v_call: TRBV28
clone_size: NA
cdr3_nt: TGTGCCAGCAGTTTCCACAGGGATAATTCACCCCTCCACTTT
cdr3_aa: CASSFHRDNSPLHF

j_call: TRBJ2-3
d_call: TRBD2
v_call: TRBV6-1
clone_size: NA
cdr3_nt: TGTGCCAGCATCGGGGGGGGTACAGATACGCAGTATTTT
cdr3_aa: CASIGGGTDTQYF

j_call: TRBJ1-2
d_call: NA
v_call: TRBV27
clone_size: NA
cdr3_nt: TGTGCCAGCAGTGCGAACATTTGGGACCGTAACTATGGCTACACCTTC
cdr3_aa: CASSANIWDRNYGYTF

j_call: TRBJ1-3
d_call: NA
v_call: TRBV4-1
clone_size: NA
cdr3_nt: TGCGCCAGCAGCCAAGGGGAAGTAACCCTCTCTGGAAACACCATATATTTT
cdr3_aa: CASSQGEVTLSGNTIYF

j_call: TRBJ2-4
d_call: TRBD1
v_call: TRBV6-6
clone_size: once
cdr3_nt: TGTGCCAGCATCTTGACGCAGGGGGATGGTCCGTCCATTCAGTACTTC
cdr3_aa: CASILTQGDGPSIQYF

j_call: TRBJ2-1
d_call: TRBD1
v_call: TRBV5-4
clone_size: NA
cdr3_nt: TGTGCCAGCAGCCGCCGGGACAGTCACAATGAGCAGTTCTTC
cdr3_aa: CASSRRDSHNEQFF

j_call: TRBJ1-5
d_call: TRBD1
v_call: TRBV19
clone_size: NA
cdr3_nt: TGTGCCAGTAGACACGACAGGGATAGCAATCAGCCCCAGCATTTT
cdr3_aa: CASRHDRDSNQPQHF

j_call: TRBJ2-7
d_call: TRBD1
v_call: TRBV5-1
clone_size: NA
cdr3_nt: TGCGCCAGCAGCTCCTATTTCGACAGGGTGGGCGAGCAGTACTTC
cdr3_aa: CASSSYFDRVGEQYF

j_call: TRBJ2-7
d_call: NA
v_call: TRBV7-2
clone_size: NA
cdr3_nt: TGTGCCAGCAGCCAGCCCGGCGCTACGGGGCGCGAGCAGTACTTC
cdr3_aa: CASSQPGATGREQYF

j_call: TRBJ1-5
d_call: TRBD1
v_call: TRBV5-1
clone_size: NA
cdr3_nt: TGCGCCAGCAGCTTACAGGGGGAGGGTCAGCCCCAGCATTTT
cdr3_aa: CASSLQGEGQPQHF

j_call: TRBJ2-2
d_call: NA
v_call: TRBV6-6
clone_size: NA
cdr3_nt: TGTGCCAGCACCTTTACGAACACCGGGGAGCTGTTTTTT
cdr3_aa: CASTFTNTGELFF

j_call: TRBJ2-3
d_call: TRBD2
v_call: TRBV5-1
clone_size: NA
cdr3_nt: TGCGCCAGCAGCTTGGAGGGACTAGCGGACCTGGGGACGCAGTATTTT
cdr3_aa: CASSLEGLADLGTQYF

j_call: TRBJ2-7
d_call: NA
v_call: TRBV2
clone_size: NA
cdr3_nt: TGTGCCACCAGGACAAGCTCCTACGAGCAGTACTTC
cdr3_aa: CATRTSSYEQYF

j_call: TRBJ2-3
d_call: TRBD2
v_call: TRBV5-1
clone_size: NA
cdr3_nt: TGCGCCAGCACCCCTAGCGGGCCCGACACAGATACGCAGTATTTT
cdr3_aa: CASTPSGPDTDTQYF

j_call: TRBJ1-2
d_call: NA
v_call: TRBV29-1
clone_size: NA
cdr3_nt: TGCAGCGTGGGACCGGGACTGGCCTTGGGCTACACCTTC
cdr3_aa: CSVGPGLALGYTF

j_call: TRBJ2-1
d_call: NA
v_call: TRBV11-3
clone_size: NA
cdr3_nt: TGTGCCAGCAGCTTGGGGGACGGTAACAATGAGCAGTTCTTC
cdr3_aa: CASSLGDGNNEQFF

j_call: TRBJ2-3
d_call: NA
v_call: TRBV5-4
clone_size: NA
cdr3_nt: TGTGCCGGTAAAGGGGTGACAGATACGCAGTATTTT
cdr3_aa: CAGKGVTDTQYF

j_call: TRBJ1-2
d_call: NA
v_call: TRBV7-2
clone_size: once
cdr3_nt: TGTGCCAGCAGCTTAGGTCAGGGAGTGGATGGCTACACCTTC
cdr3_aa: CASSLGQGVDGYTF

j_call: TRBJ2-1
d_call: NA
v_call: TRBV6-6
clone_size: NA
cdr3_nt: TGTGCCAGCAGTCCCGGCTACAATGAGCAGTTCTTC
cdr3_aa: CASSPGYNEQFF

j_call: TRBJ2-6
d_call: TRBD1
v_call: TRBV5-1
clone_size: once
cdr3_nt: TGCGCCAGCAGCACCGACAGGGGGCTAGGGGCCAACGTCCTGACTTTC
cdr3_aa: CASSTDRGLGANVLTF

j_call: TRBJ2-3
d_call: NA
v_call: TRBV7-8
clone_size: once
cdr3_nt: TGTGCCAGCAGCTTAGTGGCAGATACGCAGTATTTT
cdr3_aa: CASSLVADTQYF

j_call: TRBJ2-5
d_call: NA
v_call: TRBV10-3
clone_size: NA
cdr3_nt: TGTGCCATCGGGCGGCAAGAAGGGACCCAGTACTTC
cdr3_aa: CAIGRQEGTQYF

j_call: TRBJ1-2
d_call: TRBD1
v_call: TRBV28
clone_size: NA
cdr3_nt: TGTGCCAGCAGATTCCCCACCGGGACAGGGAGAGGCTACACCTTC
cdr3_aa: CASRFPTGTGRGYTF

j_call: TRBJ1-3
d_call: TRBD1
v_call: TRBV30
clone_size: NA
cdr3_nt: TGTGCCTGGAGTGACCCGACAGGGACCAATCGCGGAAACACCATATATTTT
cdr3_aa: CAWSDPTGTNRGNTIYF

j_call: TRBJ2-3
d_call: TRBD1
v_call: TRBV11-3
clone_size: NA
cdr3_nt: TGTGCCAGCAGCGCCGGGCAGGGGGCATGGGATACGCAGTATTTT
cdr3_aa: CASSAGQGAWDTQYF

j_call: TRBJ2-1
d_call: NA
v_call: TRBV5-6
clone_size: NA
cdr3_nt: TGTGCCAGCATCCGCGACTTCGAAGTCTACAATGAGCAGTTCTTC
cdr3_aa: CASIRDFEVYNEQFF

j_call: TRBJ2-5
d_call: NA
v_call: TRBV5-1
clone_size: NA
cdr3_nt: TGCGCCAGCAGCGCCCGGACGGAAGGTGGGACCCAGTACTTC
cdr3_aa: CASSARTEGGTQYF

j_call: TRBJ2-5
d_call: TRBD2
v_call: TRBV10-3
clone_size: NA
cdr3_nt: TGTGCCAGCACAAGCGGGGGTTCAGAGACCCAGTACTTC
cdr3_aa: CASTSGGSETQYF